This TCR beta chain was documented in a study of OX40 agonist ivuxolimab in advanced cancers. The V gene lost 6 bases and the J gene lost 3 bases, with 12 bases spanning the gap. Germline V gene lookup returns CDR1 SNHLY and CDR2 FYNNEI. The CDR3 consists of 13 residues. Only in-frame clones appear in the TCRdb table, and some are missing; sequencing was by immunoSEQ multiplex PCR. The table lists 99,000 or so clones, around 80% of them singletons. The V call is TRBV2, the J call TRBJ2-7; D might be TRBD1 or TRBD2, each matching 5 bases. The source of this sequence is an adult with an advanced solid tumor such as melanoma, head and neck, liver or kidney cancer. Sequencing used CD4+ or CD8+ T cells sorted from blood, obtained in a trial of the OX40 agonist ivuxolimab. In DNA, the CDR3 is TGTGCCAGCAGACCGGGACCTGACTACGAGCAGTACTTC. It translates to CASRPGPDYEQYF.